Listed here are 24 T cell receptor beta chains from one sample, sequenced in a study of blood T cell repertoires in COVID-19. Profiled with immunoSEQ multiplex PCR; TCRdb holds only in-frame clones, not every one. The sample holds some 200,000 clones, 86% seen once. The specimen sequenced was peripheral blood. Source of these receptors: a man at least 80 years old with acute or convalescent COVID-19.

The V and J genes are TRBV29-1 and TRBJ2-4, with D maybe TRBD2 (5 bases). Per the germline V gene, CDR1 is SQVTM and CDR2 is ANQGSEA. This CDR3 has 16 amino acids. V was clipped by 3 bases and J by 0 bases, with 15 bases between them. The chain's CDR3 is CSVDSGRESAKNIQYF. The CDR3 DNA reads as TGCAGCGTTGATAGTGGACGGGAATCAGCCAAAAACATTCAGTACTTC.

The chain carries TRBV7-3 and TRBJ2-1; D gene unclear. Trimming shortened V by 5 bases and J by 0 bases, and 11 bases separated the two germline ends. The CDR3 runs to 15 residues. Germline V gene data show CDR1 as SGHTA and CDR2 as FQGTGA. As DNA, the CDR3 is TGTGCCAGCAGCAATTCAAGGAGCTCCTACAATGAGCAGTTCTTC. This translates into CASSNSRSSYNEQFF.

This clone was seen a few times. The chain has TRBV5-1 and TRBJ2-2; 10 nucleotides match TRBD2. V lost 7 bases, J lost 6 bases, and 12 bases stayed unmatched. CDR1 is SGHRS, CDR2 YFSETQ, per germline. This CDR3 has 16 residues. The CDR3: CASYGGLAGVAGELFF. For the CDR3, the DNA is TGCGCCAGCTACGGGGGGCTAGCGGGAGTCGCCGGGGAGCTGTTTTTT.

The rearrangement joins TRBV24-1 to TRBJ1-2, with 9 bases that match TRBD1. The CDR3 is 14 amino acids. Germline lookup yields CDR1 KGHDR and CDR2 SFDVKD. J lost 8 bases, V lost 11 bases, and 14 bases had no gene match. DNA of the CDR3: TGTGCCATCAGGGGACAGGGCGATCTTGGGGGCTACACCTTC. Translation gives CAIRGQGDLGGYTF.

This chain joins TRBV5-4 and TRBJ2-1, with 7 bases aligning to TRBD2. The junction had 9 bases not matched to a gene; V was cut back by 3 bases and J by 0 bases. From germline, CDR1 is SGHNT and CDR2 YYREEE (reference sequence). The CDR3 has 17 residues. This CDR3 is CASSSGQRGSSYNEQFF. CDR3 sequence (DNA): TGTGCCAGCAGCTCAGGCCAGCGGGGTAGCTCCTACAATGAGCAGTTCTTC.

This chain uses TRBV18 with TRBJ1-1; 9 bases are shared with TRBD1. The CDR3 sequence is 15 residues long. Germline V CDR1 and CDR2: KGHSH, LQKENI. V lost 5 bases to trimming and J lost 5 bases; unmatched junction nucleotides: 9. CDR3 nucleotides: TGTGCCAGCTCAAGCGGACAGGGGATGGGGACTGAAGCTTTCTTT. It codes for CASSSGQGMGTEAFF.

The genes are TRBV4-3 and TRBJ1-2; the D gene is possibly TRBD1 (6 bases). The germline CDR1 and CDR2 sequences are LGHNA and YSLEER. V was trimmed by 6 bases and J by 2 bases, leaving 16 bases between them. CDR3 length: 15 amino acids. The DNA of the CDR3 is TGCGCCAGCAGGGACCGAGGACAGCAGAACTATGGCTACACCTTC. It is translated as CASRDRGQQNYGYTF.

This sequence joins TRBV3-1 (or the pseudogene TRBV3-2) and TRBJ1-1; D is perhaps TRBD1 (5 bases). Germline CDR1 and CDR2: LGHDT and YNNKEL (reference sequence). Trimming pared 4 bases from V and 10 bases from J, leaving 16 bases between. The CDR3 spans 13 residues. CDR3 nucleotides: TGTGCCAGCAGCCTCCCTCAGGGTCCAGCAGCTTTCTTT. Translated: CASSLPQGPAAFF.

The chain links TRBV9 to TRBJ2-5; 12 bases are shared with TRBD2. CDR1 and CDR2 from the germline V gene are SGDLS and YYNGEE. The ends lost 4 bases at V and 2 bases at J; junction bases unmatched: 12. The CDR3 is 18 amino acids. In nucleotides, the CDR3 is TGTGCCAGCAGCCCCGCACCTGGACTAGCGGGAAGACAAGAGACCCAGTACTTC. Its protein product is CASSPAPGLAGRQETQYF.

This chain joins TRBV5-1 and TRBJ2-3, with TRBD2 matching over 9 bases. With 4 bases clipped from V and 2 bases from J, the junction kept 8 bases outside the gene matches. Germline assignment: CDR1 SGHRS and CDR2 YFSETQ. The CDR3 consists of 16 residues. The CDR3 DNA is TGCGCCAGCAGCCCGGGACTAGCTACTACCACAGATACGCAGTATTTT. Residues: CASSPGLATTTDTQYF.

This clone was observed a few times. J is TRBJ1-3 and V is TRBV4-1; 7 positions match TRBD1. This CDR3 has 17 amino acids. V shed 2 bases, J shed 0 bases, and the junction held 7 bases outside the gene matches. Germline-derived CDR1 and CDR2 are MGHRA and YSYEKL. CDR3 sequence: CASSQMTGYRSGNTIYF. DNA for the CDR3: TGCGCCAGCAGCCAAATGACAGGGTATCGCTCTGGAAACACCATATATTTT.

V is TRBV12-3 or TRBV12-4 and J is TRBJ1-2; tentatively, D is TRBD1 (5 bases). V lost 6 bases to trimming and J lost 7 bases, with 15 bases between them. This CDR3 contains 13 residues. CDR3 protein: CASRGTGVSGYTF. The CDR3 DNA sequence: TGTGCCAGCAGAGGGACGGGGGTGTCTGGCTACACCTTC.

The chain couples TRBV29-1 to TRBJ1-5; weak D call: TRBD1 (5 bases). Germline loops: CDR1 SQVTM, CDR2 ANQGSEA. Trimming pared 4 bases from V and 2 bases from J, leaving 6 bases between. The CDR3 has 12 residues. CDR3 residues: CSVVTGNQPQHF. As DNA, the CDR3 is TGCAGCGTTGTGACAGGCAATCAGCCCCAGCATTTT.

This chain uses TRBV11-2 with TRBJ2-5; D not certain. The CDR3 consists of 12 residues. V shed 5 bases and J shed 5 bases, with 9 bases lying between them. Germline CDR1 and CDR2: SGHAT and FQNNGV. The CDR3 DNA follows: TGTGCCAGCAGCCACAATCTGGAGACCCAGTACTTC. It encodes CASSHNLETQYF.

The rearrangement links TRBV7-2 to TRBJ1-2; possible D gene TRBD1, 6 bases. Trimming cost V 5 bases and J 3 bases, with 13 bases left between them. Germline assignment: CDR1 SGHTA and CDR2 FQGNSA. This CDR3 comprises 14 residues. The CDR3 DNA follows: TGTGCCAGCAGCCAACCAGGGGCCTACTATGGCTACACCTTC. This codes for CASSQPGAYYGYTF.

The chain carries TRBV24-1 and TRBJ2-3; maybe TRBD2 (6 bases). Per germline, CDR1 KGHDR and CDR2 SFDVKD. Trimming removed 2 bases from V and 0 bases from J, with 11 bases in between. This CDR3 spans 16 amino acids. The chain's CDR3 is CATSDYGGESTDTQYF. The CDR3 coding sequence is TGTGCCACCAGTGATTACGGCGGGGAAAGCACAGATACGCAGTATTTT.

DNA of the CDR3: TGTGCCTGGAGTAAAGGACTAGCGGGCGGCAATGAGCAGTTCTTC. As protein: CAWSKGLAGGNEQFF. This chain links TRBV30 with TRBJ2-1; 11 positions agree with TRBD2. The junction had 6 bases not matched to a gene; V was cut back by 2 bases and J by 6 bases. Germline V gene sequence: CDR1 GTSNPN, CDR2 SVGIG (reference sequence). This CDR3 is 15 amino acids long.

The chain links TRBV6-1 to TRBJ2-5; D is uncertain. The V gene's germline CDR1 is MNHNS and CDR2 SASEGT. V gave up 4 bases and J gave up 2 bases, with 17 bases separating them. The length of the CDR3 is 16 residues. CDR3 DNA sequence: TGTGCCAGCAGTGTGGGCGTGGCATCACCACAAGAGACCCAGTACTTC. This sequence encodes CASSVGVASPQETQYF.

The chain carries TRBV7-8 and TRBJ2-2; 11 bases agree with TRBD1. The ends lost 5 bases at V and 2 bases at J; junction bases unmatched: 7. CDR1 is SGHVS, CDR2 FQNEAQ, per germline. CDR3 length: 17 residues. CDR3 residues: CASSPGQGAFNTGELFF. The CDR3 nucleotides are TGTGCCAGCAGCCCAGGACAGGGGGCATTTAACACCGGGGAGCTGTTTTTT.

This clone was detected only once. The rearrangement joins TRBV19 to TRBJ2-5, with TRBD2 matching over 8 bases. J lost 0 bases, V lost 4 bases, and 4 bases had no gene match. Germline assignment: CDR1 LNHDA and CDR2 SQIVND (reference sequence). This CDR3 is 15 amino acids long. CDR3 region: CASSTGGLHQETQYF. In DNA form, the CDR3 reads TGTGCCAGTAGTACGGGGGGGCTGCACCAAGAGACCCAGTACTTC.

This clone is a singleton in its sample. A read error may account for a junction end that differs from germline. Other DNA variants within this sample encode the same CDR3. V usage is TRBV9 and J usage is TRBJ2-3, with 7 bases identical to TRBD2. Germline-derived CDR1 and CDR2 are SGDLS and YYNGEE. This CDR3 has 15 amino acids. The chain's CDR3 is CASSVELARTDTQYF. Written as DNA, the CDR3 is TGTGCCAGCAGCGTAGAACTAGCGCGCACGGATACGCAGTATTTT. Filled out from reference TRBV9 and TRBJ2-3, the complete variable domain reads DSGVTQTPKHLITATGQRVTLRCSPRSGDLSVYWYQQSLDQGLQFLIQYYNGEERAKGNILERFSAQQFPDLHSELNLSSLELGDSALYFCASSVELARTDTQYFGPGTRLTVL.

On this clone itself: One end of the junction varies from germline; a read error may be responsible. The V gene is TRBV3-1 (or the pseudogene TRBV3-2), the J gene TRBJ2-4; 7 positions match TRBD1. This CDR3 is built from 13 residues. Germline V gene data show CDR1 as LGHDT and CDR2 as YNNKEL (reference sequence). CDR3: CASSLQTGNPPHF. The CDR3 DNA sequence: TGTGCCAGCAGCCTCCAGACAGGGAATCCCCCGCACTTC.

V usage is TRBV4-1 and J usage is TRBJ1-2, with a weak D call TRBD1 (5 bases). Trimming cost V 0 bases and J 1 base, with 24 bases left between them. Germline CDR1 and CDR2: MGHRA and YSYEKL. The CDR3 is 20 residues long. The DNA of the CDR3 is TGCGCCAGCAGCCAAGAACATTCTAAAGGACCAGGGCCCTTTAACTATGGCTACACCTTC. Its protein is CASSQEHSKGPGPFNYGYTF.

V is TRBV18 and J is TRBJ2-1; 9 positions agree with TRBD1. The germline V gene encodes CDR1 KGHSH and CDR2 LQKENI. After removal of 5 bases from V and 7 bases from J, the junction contained 6 bases not matched to a gene. The CDR3 sequence is 14 residues long. CDR3 protein: CASSGTGTGNEQFF. CDR3 sequence (DNA): TGTGCCAGCTCAGGAACCGGGACAGGGAATGAGCAGTTCTTC.